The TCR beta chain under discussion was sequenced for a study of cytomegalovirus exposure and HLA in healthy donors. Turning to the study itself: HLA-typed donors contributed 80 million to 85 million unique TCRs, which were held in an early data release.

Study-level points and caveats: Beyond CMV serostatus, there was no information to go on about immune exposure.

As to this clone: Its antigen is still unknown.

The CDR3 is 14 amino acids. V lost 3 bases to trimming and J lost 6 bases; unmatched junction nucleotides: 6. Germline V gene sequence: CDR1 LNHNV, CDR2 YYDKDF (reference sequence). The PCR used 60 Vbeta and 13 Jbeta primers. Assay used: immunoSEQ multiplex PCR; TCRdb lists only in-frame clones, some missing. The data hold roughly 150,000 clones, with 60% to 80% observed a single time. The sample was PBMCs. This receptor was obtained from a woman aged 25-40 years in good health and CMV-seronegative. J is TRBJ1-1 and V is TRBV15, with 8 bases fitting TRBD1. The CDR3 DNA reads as TGTGCCACCAGCAGGGCAGGGGGCGACGCTGAAGCTTTCTTT. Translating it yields CATSRAGGDAEAFF.